This T cell receptor beta chain derives from a study of Graves' ophthalmopathy and Graves' hyperthyroidism. Regarding the study as a whole: Ophthalmopathy versus stable hyperthyroidism: 13-signature model gave about 87% sensitivity, roughly 81% specificity.

Hyperthyroidism was considered stable when no ophthalmopathy appeared within 18 months of follow-up. Aged 18 to 65, hyperthyroidism patients had been newly diagnosed, with under 2 months' duration. Diagnosis relied on clinical symptoms, serum thyroxine, TRAb, thyroid ultrasound and orbital computed tomography. For repertoire sequencing, the TCR beta CDR3 regions were amplified from RNA transcripts. Second-round multiplex PCR followed a first-round RT-PCR using HTBI primers. TCRdb analysed the multiplex PCR reads with MiXCR anew, one entry per CDR3 protein. Among 300,000 to 400,000 distinct CDR3 sequences listed, roughly 15% were seen once. The sample holds many counts of this clonotype. The antigen is not known. Trimming cost V 3 bases and J 3 bases; bases outside gene matches: 8. There are 15 residues in the CDR3. CDR1 and CDR2 (germline): DFQATT, SNEGSKA (reference sequence).

The chain links TRBV20-1 to TRBJ2-7, with 10 nucleotides matching TRBD2. What was sequenced was peripheral blood. The TCR was taken from an adult woman with stable Graves' hyperthyroidism. CDR3 nucleotides: TGCAGTGCTAGTGACCAAATAGCGGGAGGCTACGAGCAGTACTTC. Translated: CSASDQIAGGYEQYF.